Below, 27 T cell receptor beta chains from the same sample are listed, as sequenced in a study of T cell clusters in autoimmune cytopenias. TRB was amplified by touch-down multiplex PCR, primer pools A and B combined. For each CDR3 protein, TCRdb gives one entry from its re-call of the multiplex PCR reads, without DNA. The data show over 2,000 distinct CDR3 sequences, and the top ten clones hold more than 70%. Tens of thousands of genome equivalents of blood DNA were amplified for TRB. The sequenced sample consisted of peripheral blood. These receptors all stem from a human donor with an autoimmune cytopenia or autoimmune hepatitis (not recorded which).

The J gene is TRBJ2-3, the V gene TRBV27; with no DNA, the TCRdb D assignment of TRBD1 cannot be verified. CDR1 and CDR2 (germline): MNHEY, SMNVEV (reference sequence). There are 13 residues in the CDR3. CDR3 region: CATARLGTDTQYF.

V is TRBV30 and J is TRBJ2-7; without DNA, the TCRdb call of TRBD2 cannot be checked. This CDR3 region has 14 residues. CDR1 and CDR2 (germline): GTSNPN, SVGIG (reference sequence). The CDR3 loop is CAWSASALGYEQYF.

The chain recombines TRBV29-1 with TRBJ1-3; TCRdb selects TRBD1, and the lack of DNA leaves this call unchecked. Germline CDR1 and CDR2: SQVTM and ANQGSEA. CDR3 length: 14 residues. CDR3: CSVRGPASGNTIYF.

The chain employs TRBV7-3 and TRBJ2-1; there is no DNA to check the TCRdb D call of TRBD1. The V gene's germline CDR1 is SGHTA and CDR2 FQGTGA. CDR3 length: 12 amino acids. CDR3 residues: CASSLEPGQRFF. The complete variable domain, with remaining parts taken from reference TRBV7-3 and TRBJ2-1, reads GAGVSQTPSNKVTEKGKYVELRCDPISGHTALYWYRQSLGQGPEFLIYFQGTGAADDSGLPNDRFFAVRPEGSVSTLKIQRTERGDSAVYLCASSLEPGQRFFGPGTRLTVL.

The CDR3 protein is CAWSVPRERTDTQYF. V and J are TRBV30 and TRBJ2-3; the D call of TRBD2 rests on TCRdb alone, since no DNA is present to check it. The CDR3 totals 15 residues. Germline CDR1 GTSNPN, CDR2 SVGIG (reference sequence).

The J gene is TRBJ2-1, the V gene TRBV5-6; there is no DNA to check the TCRdb D call of TRBD1. Germline V gene lookup returns CDR1 SGHDT and CDR2 YYEEEE. The CDR3 is 15 residues long. The CDR3 reads CASSRGRRGYNEQFF.

This chain connects TRBV6-5 to TRBJ2-1; with no DNA, the TCRdb D assignment of TRBD2 cannot be verified. Germline V lookup: CDR1 MNHEY, CDR2 SVGAGI. This CDR3 region has 15 residues. This chain's CDR3 is CASSYLAGAGNEQFF.

The V and J genes are TRBV12-3 or TRBV12-4 and TRBJ1-1. The CDR3 has 13 residues. CDR3 sequence reads: CASRDSMNTEAFF.

The chain recombines TRBV9 with TRBJ2-1; absent DNA, TCRdb's TRBD2 call cannot be checked. The CDR3 has 16 residues. Looked up from germline, CDR1 is SGDLS and CDR2 is YYNGEE. This CDR3 is CASSPWTSGAGDEQFF.

The chain uses TRBV6-5 and TRBJ1-6; no DNA is available, so the TRBD1 call from TCRdb remains unchecked. The CDR3 consists of 14 residues. Germline CDR1 MNHEY, CDR2 SVGAGI. The chain's CDR3 is CASTPQGSNSPLHF.

This rearrangement joins TRBV6-6 to TRBJ2-5; with no DNA, the TCRdb D assignment of TRBD1 cannot be verified. The CDR3 totals 14 residues. Germline-derived CDR1 and CDR2 are MNHNY and SVGAGI (reference sequence). Here the CDR3 reads CASSRTGYGQTQYF.

This clonotype is called medium-sized based on its frequency. The V and J genes are TRBV5-6 and TRBJ1-2; lacking DNA, the TRBD1 call made by TCRdb goes unchecked. This CDR3 is built from 19 residues. Germline V gene sequence: CDR1 SGHDT, CDR2 YYEEEE. CDR3 protein: CASSSPSGTGDLIDYGYTF.

This chain connects TRBV28 to TRBJ2-3. Germline CDR1 and CDR2: MDHEN and SYDVKM. The CDR3 consists of 13 residues. CDR3 loop: CASRRTSTDTQYF.

This chain links TRBV4-3 with TRBJ2-3; TCRdb returns TRBD1, unconfirmable since there is no DNA. The CDR3 runs 16 residues. Germline CDR1 is LGHNA and CDR2 is YSLEER. The CDR3 spells CASSQDLGQGTDTQYF.

By frequency, this clonotype registers medium-sized. The CDR3 region is CASSARGGETQYF. The V and J genes are TRBV7-6 and TRBJ2-5; TCRdb gives TRBD1 as the D gene, but with no DNA this cannot be confirmed. Looked up from germline, CDR1 is SGHVS and CDR2 is FNYEAQ. CDR3 length: 13 residues.

This chain links TRBV6-5 with TRBJ2-2. Germline assignment: CDR1 MNHEY and CDR2 SVGAGI. The CDR3 consists of 14 residues. CDR3 region: CASSPGLDTGELFF.

The rearrangement links TRBV27 to TRBJ1-1. Germline values: CDR1 MNHEY, CDR2 SMNVEV (reference sequence). The CDR3 extends over 13 amino acids. This CDR3 is CASSLEYGQGAFF.

This clonotype counts as medium-sized by frequency. The chain uses TRBV7-9 and TRBJ1-2. Germline loops: CDR1 SEHNR, CDR2 FQNEAQ (reference sequence). This CDR3 spans 15 amino acids. Here the CDR3 reads CASSSHGRRSYGYTF.

Considering frequency, this clonotype is medium-sized. The chain is built from TRBV29-1 and TRBJ2-1; without DNA, the TCRdb call of TRBD2 cannot be checked. This CDR3 comprises 14 residues. Germline values: CDR1 SQVTM, CDR2 ANQGSEA. The CDR3 loop reads CSAAKRREYNEQFF.

The rearrangement uses TRBV11-2 and TRBJ2-6; the D call from TCRdb, TRBD1, cannot be confirmed without DNA. CDR3 size: 17 residues. CDR1 is SGHAT and CDR2 is FQNNGV in the germline V gene. The CDR3 sequence: CASSPRQDYSGANVLTF.

V usage is TRBV20-1 and J usage is TRBJ2-4; as DNA is missing, the TRBD1 call by TCRdb cannot be tested. The V gene's germline CDR1 is DFQATT and CDR2 SNEGSKA (reference sequence). The CDR3 contains 15 residues. The CDR3 is CSAPRTGGTKNIQYF.

The genes are TRBV6-5 and TRBJ1-1; TCRdb calls TRBD1, which cannot be checked without DNA. The length of the CDR3 is 15 residues. CDR1 MNHEY and CDR2 SVGAGI come from the germline V gene. The CDR3 loop is CASSRVTGGRGEAFF.

The chain recombines TRBV5-4 with TRBJ1-6; the TCRdb call, TRBD1, lacks DNA for checking. Germline V gene data show CDR1 as SGHNT and CDR2 as YYREEE (reference sequence). The CDR3 loop spans 14 amino acids. The CDR3 here is CASSSGERNSPLHF.

The CDR3 loop is CAWSSRTSGGSYEQYF. The V gene is TRBV30, the J gene TRBJ2-7; TCRdb selects TRBD2, and the lack of DNA leaves this call unchecked. The CDR3 contains 16 residues. CDR1 and CDR2 from the germline V gene are GTSNPN and SVGIG (reference sequence).

This clonotype counts as medium-sized by frequency. This sequence joins TRBV19 and TRBJ2-3. CDR1 is LNHDA and CDR2 is SQIVND in the germline V gene (reference sequence). This CDR3 comprises 15 residues. CDR3: CASSIGRTSTDTQYF.

The chain couples TRBV7-2 to TRBJ2-5; TCRdb calls TRBD1, which cannot be checked without DNA. This CDR3 has 17 amino acids. CDR1 and CDR2 (germline): SGHTA, FQGNSA. The CDR3 region is CASSYNRGGWASETQYF.

Its frequency marks this clonotype as medium-sized. The V call is TRBV19, the J call TRBJ2-7; the TCRdb call, TRBD2, lacks DNA for checking. Germline V lookup: CDR1 LNHDA, CDR2 SQIVND (reference sequence). The length of the CDR3 is 13 residues. CDR3 protein: CASSINGAGEQYF.